This T cell receptor (beta chain) was retrieved from a study of cytomegalovirus exposure and HLA in healthy donors. Study context: The platform used for the approximately 130 validation repertoires matched that of the roughly 720 first-cohort repertoires, a later analysis reported.

About this clone itself: The antigen remains undetermined.

Some clones are missing from TCRdb's copy, which holds only in-frame ones; the method was immunoSEQ multiplex PCR. Of roughly 150,000 clones in the sample, roughly 89% were seen once. Study-wide results and caveats: Cytomegalovirus status, reportedly, was diagnosed with high specificity and sensitivity by the classifier.

V shed 3 bases and J shed 6 bases, with 12 bases lying between them. The germline V gene has CDR1 SEHNR and CDR2 FQNEAQ (reference sequence). The CDR3 spans 13 residues. The source of this sequence is a woman under 30 in good health and CMV-seropositive. The sequencing input was PBMCs. The chain is built from TRBV7-9 and TRBJ2-7; weak D call: TRBD1 (6 bases). CDR3 coding DNA: TGTGCCAGCAGCTTGGGTTACAGGGTCGAGCAGTACTTC. It yields the protein CASSLGYRVEQYF.